A single sample is the source of the 9 T cell receptor beta chains below, sequenced in a study of EBV T-cell therapy then PD-1 blockade in nasopharyngeal carcinoma. Using immunoSEQ multiplex PCR, the repertoire was profiled, and TCRdb retains in-frame clones only, with some absent. Here the sample spans tens of thousands of clones, around 80% being singletons. Specified time point: 266 days after commencement of treatment, after nivolumab therapy. This sample's treatment: AdE1-LMPpoly-expanded autologous EBV-specific T-cell therapy followed by anti-PD-1 nivolumab. No antigens are known for them. This specimen was CD8+ T cells from blood, taken around day 270 from a patient whose treatment included autologous EBV-specific T cells and nivolumab. The receptors stem from a man aged 35-49 years with nasopharyngeal carcinoma.

This clone showed up just once. The chain links TRBV7-8 to TRBJ1-1; D remains ambiguous. This CDR3 has 14 residues. Per the germline V gene, CDR1 is SGHVS and CDR2 is FQNEAQ. With 4 bases removed from V and 3 bases from J, the gap between germline ends came to 12 bases. In DNA, the CDR3 is TGTGCCAGCAGCTGGAAACACAGCGACACTGAAGCTTTCTTT. Its protein product is CASSWKHSDTEAFF.

The genes are TRBV6-1 and TRBJ1-3; D gene ambiguous. In germline, CDR1 is MNHNS, CDR2 SASEGT. V gave up 3 bases and J gave up 0 bases, with 9 bases separating them. This CDR3 has 15 residues. The CDR3 bases are TGTGCCAGCAGTGATCCTCTGTACTCTGGAAACACCATATATTTT. This sequence encodes CASSDPLYSGNTIYF.

The V and J genes are TRBV4-3 and TRBJ2-7; the D is unclear. Germline V gene sequence: CDR1 LGHNA, CDR2 YSLEER. Deletions cut 0 bases from V and 0 bases from J, with 9 bases between. CDR3 length: 15 residues. This chain's CDR3 is CASSQDPASSYEQYF. CDR3 coding DNA: TGCGCCAGCAGCCAAGATCCGGCCAGCTCCTACGAGCAGTACTTC.

The chain uses TRBV28 and TRBJ2-2; no clear D gene. Germline CDR1 and CDR2: MDHEN and SYDVKM. V lost 5 bases and J 1 base, leaving 11 bases between the germline ends. CDR3 length: 15 residues. As DNA, the CDR3 is TGTGCCAGCAGTCTCCTGACATTGAACACCGGGGAGCTGTTTTTT. It is translated as CASSLLTLNTGELFF.

The chain is built from TRBV5-5 and TRBJ1-2, with a tentative D call TRBD1 (5 bases). The CDR3 contains 16 residues. The V and J ends lost 1 base and 2 bases respectively, with 15 bases between them. Per germline, CDR1 SGHKS and CDR2 YYEKEE (reference sequence). DNA of the CDR3: TGTGCCAGCAGCTTGCCTTTTCCGGGGGTCAACTATGGCTACACCTTC. This translates into CASSLPFPGVNYGYTF.

The chain has TRBV5-8 and TRBJ1-2; D remains unclear. Germline V gene lookup returns CDR1 SGHTS and CDR2 YDEGEE. CDR3 size: 11 residues. With 0 bases removed from V and 4 bases from J, the gap between germline ends came to 1 base. Here the CDR3 reads CASSLGYGYTF. The CDR3 region has the DNA TGTGCCAGCAGCTTGGGCTATGGCTACACCTTC.

The V gene is TRBV19, the J gene TRBJ2-5, with 13 bases aligning to TRBD2. This CDR3 is 18 amino acids long. After removal of 7 bases from V and 0 bases from J, the junction contained 11 bases not matched to a gene. CDR1 LNHDA and CDR2 SQIVND come from the germline V gene (reference sequence). The CDR3 is CASNYRTSGGRYQETQYF. The CDR3 DNA reads TGTGCCAGTAACTACAGGACTAGCGGGGGCCGCTACCAAGAGACCCAGTACTTC. The full variable domain, rest sourced from reference TRBV19 and TRBJ2-5, is DGGITQSPKYLFRKEGQNVTLSCEQNLNHDAMYWYRQDPGQGLRLIYYSQIVNDFQKGDIAEGYSVSREKKESFPLTVTSAQKNPTAFYLCASNYRTSGGRYQETQYFGPGTRLLVL.

The chain has TRBV6-5 and TRBJ2-7, with TRBD2 matching over 12 bases. The V and J ends lost 6 bases and 0 bases, in that order; junction bases with no gene match: 3. The CDR3 runs to 15 residues. CDR1 and CDR2 (germline): MNHEY, SVGAGI. DNA of the CDR3: TGTGCCAGCAGCCAGACTAGCGGGAGCTCCTACGAGCAGTACTTC. This sequence encodes CASSQTSGSSYEQYF.

J is TRBJ2-1 and V is TRBV15; tentatively, D is TRBD1 (6 bases). The CDR3 covers 16 residues. V was trimmed by 0 bases and J by 9 bases, leaving 18 bases between them. Germline V lookup: CDR1 LNHNV, CDR2 YYDKDF (reference sequence). CDR3 loop: CATSRDPLPGVSEQFF. In DNA, the CDR3 is TGTGCCACCAGCAGAGATCCGCTCCCAGGGGTCAGTGAGCAGTTCTTC.